The sequence of this TCR beta chain was determined in a study of blood T cell repertoires in COVID-19. Study in general: COVID-19 samples, acute and convalescent, were from the United States, Italy and Spain. T cells, B-cell-depleted T cells, or PBMCs provided the cDNA or gDNA that served as material.

Authors' analysis steps: Amplification of reference gene primers provided the estimated nucleated cell counts. TCRdb's table, derived via immunoSEQ multiplex PCR, lists solely in-frame clones and lacks some. V and J calls and clone size come straight from that table; D and trimming were deduced from the DNA. Counted here are roughly 100,000 clones, 84% occurring once; the ten biggest clones make up about 12%. CDR1 and CDR2 from the germline V gene are SGHTA and FQGNSA. Deletions cut 0 bases from V and 8 bases from J, with 10 bases between. The CDR3 has 14 amino acids. Source material: peripheral blood. J is TRBJ1-4 and V is TRBV7-2, with D hard to call. The clonotype comes from a human donor in a cohort sampled during active COVID-19. CDR3 bases: TGTGCCAGCAGCTTAGCCCGGGTTGGGGAAAAACTGTTTTTT. Amino acids: CASSLARVGEKLFF. The whole variable domain, remainder taken from reference TRBV7-2 and TRBJ1-4, is GAGVSQSPSNKVTEKGKDVELRCDPISGHTALYWYRQSLGQGLEFLIYFQGNSAPDKSGLPSDRFSAERTGGSVSTLTIQRTQQEDSAVYLCASSLARVGEKLFFGSGTQLSVL.